These 11 T cell receptor beta chains originate from one sample sequenced in a study of blood T cell repertoires in COVID-19. Profiling relied on immunoSEQ multiplex PCR, and the TCRdb table lists in-frame clones only, not all of them. This sample carries about 98,000 clones, around nine tenths of them seen once, and the ten largest clones take around 2.9%. The sample comprised peripheral blood. The receptor set was obtained from a man aged 50 or older with active or convalescent COVID-19.

The rearrangement uses TRBV10-1 and TRBJ2-5; D may be TRBD1 (6 bases). The CDR3 runs 13 residues. Germline CDR1 reads WNHNN; CDR2 reads SYGVQD (reference sequence). Trimming removed 4 bases from V and 1 base from J, with 7 bases in between. The CDR3 sequence is CASSGQVQETQYF. CDR3 sequence (DNA): TGCGCCAGCAGTGGACAGGTCCAAGAGACCCAGTACTTC.

V gene TRBV5-1 combines with J gene TRBJ2-2, with 8 bases aligning to TRBD1. Germline lookup yields CDR1 SGHRS and CDR2 YFSETQ. The CDR3 contains 14 residues. With 4 bases clipped from V and 1 base from J, the junction kept 0 bases outside the gene matches. The CDR3, as DNA: TGCGCCAGCAGCGGGACAGGGAACACCGGGGAGCTGTTTTTT. Protein product: CASSGTGNTGELFF.

This chain connects TRBV28 to TRBJ2-2; D ambiguous. Trimming removed 8 bases from V and 1 base from J, with 11 bases in between. The CDR3 has 14 residues. CDR1 and CDR2 from the germline V gene are MDHEN and SYDVKM. CDR3 DNA sequence: TGTGCCAGCGCCTGGGCCCTGAACACCGGGGAGCTGTTTTTT. This encodes CASAWALNTGELFF. Filled out from reference TRBV28 and TRBJ2-2, the complete variable domain reads DVKVTQSSRYLVKRTGEKVFLECVQDMDHENMFWYRQDPGLGLRLIYFSYDVKMKEKGDIPEGYSVSREKKERFSLILESASTNQTSMYLCASAWALNTGELFFGEGSRLTVL.

CDR3 nucleotides: TGTGCCAGCAGCGTAGGGCTAGCGGGGGACCTCCGGAGAGATACGCAGTATTTT. Translation gives CASSVGLAGDLRRDTQYF. The chain uses TRBV9 and TRBJ2-3, with TRBD2 matching over 10 bases. The J segment lost 5 bases and the V segment lost 0 bases, leaving 12 bases of the junction unmatched. Germline assignment: CDR1 SGDLS and CDR2 YYNGEE. CDR3 size: 18 residues.

The chain employs TRBV7-6 and TRBJ1-5; 8 positions match TRBD1. CDR3 length: 14 amino acids. Germline assignment: CDR1 SGHVS and CDR2 FNYEAQ. V trimming: 1 base; J trimming: 4 bases; junction bases outside the gene matches: 0. The CDR3 region has the DNA TGTGCCAGCAGCTTAGGGACAGGGAATCAGCCCCAGCATTTT. Protein: CASSLGTGNQPQHF.

The chain employs TRBV5-5 and TRBJ1-1; 8 bases agree with TRBD1. V shed 4 bases, J shed 5 bases, and the junction held 10 bases outside the gene matches. From germline, CDR1 is SGHKS and CDR2 YYEKEE (reference sequence). The CDR3 runs 15 residues. The CDR3 protein is CASSLWQGAMTEAFF. In nucleotides, the CDR3 is TGTGCCAGCAGCCTCTGGCAGGGGGCGATGACTGAAGCTTTCTTT.

This clone appeared a few times. V usage is TRBV2 and J usage is TRBJ2-3; TRBD2 is a possible D gene (5 bases). Germline V gene lookup returns CDR1 SNHLY and CDR2 FYNNEI. The CDR3 has 15 residues. Trimming removed 3 bases at V and 4 bases at J, with 14 bases between. CDR3 sequence reads: CASSEWGVEADTQYF. The CDR3 DNA reads as TGTGCCAGCAGTGAGTGGGGAGTTGAGGCAGATACGCAGTATTTT.

V usage is TRBV14 and J usage is TRBJ1-1, with D possibly being TRBD1 (6 bases). The germline gives CDR1 SGHDN, CDR2 FVKESK. The CDR3 loop spans 13 amino acids. Trimming cost V 5 bases and J 1 base, with 8 bases left between them. The CDR3, as DNA: TGTGCCAGCAGCGCGACAGGGAACACTGAAGCTTTCTTT. This sequence encodes CASSATGNTEAFF.

The rearrangement joins TRBV11-2 to TRBJ2-5; 7 bases are a match to TRBD1. Germline V gives CDR1 SGHAT, CDR2 FQNNGV. The CDR3 runs to 14 residues. V shed 5 bases, J shed 5 bases, and the junction held 8 bases outside the gene matches. The CDR3 DNA reads as TGTGCCAGCAGCCTGAGGACAGGTTGGGAGACCCAGTACTTC. Protein sequence: CASSLRTGWETQYF.

This sequence joins TRBV5-1 and TRBJ2-3; D may be TRBD1 (5 bases). CDR1 and CDR2 (germline): SGHRS, YFSETQ. Trimming left V 0 bases short and J 2 bases short, with 7 bases between. This CDR3 comprises 14 residues. DNA for the CDR3: TGCGCCAGCAGCTTGGAGGGGATCACAGATACGCAGTATTTT. Its protein is CASSLEGITDTQYF.

The chain couples TRBV6-2 or TRBV6-3 to TRBJ1-2; D unresolved. Germline loops: CDR1 MNHEY, CDR2 SVGEGT. This CDR3 region has 14 residues. V shed 2 bases and J shed 4 bases, with 11 bases lying between them. The CDR3 DNA reads TGTGCCAGCAGTTACGGTGCAGTCTTCTATGGCTACACCTTC. It specifies CASSYGAVFYGYTF.